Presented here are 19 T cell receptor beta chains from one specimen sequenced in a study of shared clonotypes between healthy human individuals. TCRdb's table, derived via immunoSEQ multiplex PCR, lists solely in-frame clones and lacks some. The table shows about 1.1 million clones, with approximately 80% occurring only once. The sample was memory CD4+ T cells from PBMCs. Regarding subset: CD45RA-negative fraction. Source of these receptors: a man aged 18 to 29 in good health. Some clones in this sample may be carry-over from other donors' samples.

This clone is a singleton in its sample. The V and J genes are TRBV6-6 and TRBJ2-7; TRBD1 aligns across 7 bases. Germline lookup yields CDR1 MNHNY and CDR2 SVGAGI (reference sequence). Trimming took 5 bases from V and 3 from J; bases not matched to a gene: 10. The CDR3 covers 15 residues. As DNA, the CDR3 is TGTGCCAGCAGTCCCCCCGGACAGGCCATCTACGAGCAGTACTTC. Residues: CASSPPGQAIYEQYF.

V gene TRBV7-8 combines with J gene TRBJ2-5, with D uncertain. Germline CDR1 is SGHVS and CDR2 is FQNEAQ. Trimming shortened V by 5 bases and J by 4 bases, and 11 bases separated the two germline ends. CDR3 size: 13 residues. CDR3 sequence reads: CASSPDRAETQYF. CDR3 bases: TGTGCCAGCAGCCCTGATCGAGCAGAGACCCAGTACTTC.

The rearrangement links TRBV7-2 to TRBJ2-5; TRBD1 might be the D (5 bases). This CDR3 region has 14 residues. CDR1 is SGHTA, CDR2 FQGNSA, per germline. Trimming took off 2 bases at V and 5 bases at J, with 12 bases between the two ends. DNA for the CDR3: TGTGCCAGCAGCTTATTCCCAGGGTTGGAGACCCAGTACTTC. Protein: CASSLFPGLETQYF.

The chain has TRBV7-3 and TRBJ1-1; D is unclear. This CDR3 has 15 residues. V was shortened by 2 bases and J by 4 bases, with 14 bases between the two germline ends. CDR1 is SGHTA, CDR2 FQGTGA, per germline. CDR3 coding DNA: TGTGCCAGCAGCTTACTGTCTTCGGTCCCCACTGAAGCTTTCTTT. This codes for CASSLLSSVPTEAFF. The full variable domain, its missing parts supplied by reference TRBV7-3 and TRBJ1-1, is GAGVSQTPSNKVTEKGKYVELRCDPISGHTALYWYRQSLGQGPEFLIYFQGTGAADDSGLPNDRFFAVRPEGSVSTLKIQRTERGDSAVYLCASSLLSSVPTEAFFGQGTRLTVV.

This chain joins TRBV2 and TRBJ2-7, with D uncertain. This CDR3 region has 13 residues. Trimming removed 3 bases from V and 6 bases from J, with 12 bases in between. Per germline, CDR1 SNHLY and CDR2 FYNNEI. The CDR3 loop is CASSDFGSGEQYF. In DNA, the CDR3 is TGTGCCAGCAGTGATTTCGGATCGGGCGAGCAGTACTTC.

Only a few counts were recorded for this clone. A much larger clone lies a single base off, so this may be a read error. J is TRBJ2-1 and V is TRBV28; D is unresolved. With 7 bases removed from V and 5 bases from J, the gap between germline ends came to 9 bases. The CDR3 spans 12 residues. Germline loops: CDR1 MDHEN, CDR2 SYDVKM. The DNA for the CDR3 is TGTGCCAGCACCTCCTTCAACAATGAGCAGTTCTTC. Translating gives CASTSFNNEQFF. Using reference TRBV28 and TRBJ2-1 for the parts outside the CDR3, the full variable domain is DVKVTQSSRYLVKRTGEKVFLECVQDMDHENMFWYRQDPGLGLRLIYFSYDVKMKEKGDIPEGYSVSREKKERFSLILESASTNQTSMYLCASTSFNNEQFFGPGTRLTVL.

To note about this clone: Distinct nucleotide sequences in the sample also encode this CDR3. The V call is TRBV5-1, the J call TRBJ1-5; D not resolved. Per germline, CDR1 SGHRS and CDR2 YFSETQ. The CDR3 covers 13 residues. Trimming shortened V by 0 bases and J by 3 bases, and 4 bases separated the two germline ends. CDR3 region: CASSLEPNQPQHF. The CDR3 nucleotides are TGCGCCAGCAGCTTGGAACCCAATCAGCCCCAGCATTTT.

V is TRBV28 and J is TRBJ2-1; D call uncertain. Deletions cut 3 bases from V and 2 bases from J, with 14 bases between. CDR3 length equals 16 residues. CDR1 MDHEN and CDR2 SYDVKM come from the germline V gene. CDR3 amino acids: CASSFNRGTAYNEQFF. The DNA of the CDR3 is TGTGCCAGCAGTTTTAACAGAGGTACGGCCTACAATGAGCAGTTCTTC. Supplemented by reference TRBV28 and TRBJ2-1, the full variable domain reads DVKVTQSSRYLVKRTGEKVFLECVQDMDHENMFWYRQDPGLGLRLIYFSYDVKMKEKGDIPEGYSVSREKKERFSLILESASTNQTSMYLCASSFNRGTAYNEQFFGPGTRLTVL.

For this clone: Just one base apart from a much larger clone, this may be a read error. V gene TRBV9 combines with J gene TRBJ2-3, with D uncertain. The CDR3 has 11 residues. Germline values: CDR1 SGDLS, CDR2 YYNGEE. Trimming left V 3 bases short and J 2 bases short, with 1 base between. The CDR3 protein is CASSATDTQYF. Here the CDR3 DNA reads TGTGCCAGCAGCGCCACAGATACGCAGTATTTT.

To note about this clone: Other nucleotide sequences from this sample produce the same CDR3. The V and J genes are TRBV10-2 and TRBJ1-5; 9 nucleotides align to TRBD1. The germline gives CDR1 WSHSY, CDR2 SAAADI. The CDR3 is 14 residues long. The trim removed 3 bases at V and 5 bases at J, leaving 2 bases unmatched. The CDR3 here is CASSDTGGDQPQHF. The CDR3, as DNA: TGCGCCAGCAGTGATACAGGGGGCGATCAGCCCCAGCATTTT.

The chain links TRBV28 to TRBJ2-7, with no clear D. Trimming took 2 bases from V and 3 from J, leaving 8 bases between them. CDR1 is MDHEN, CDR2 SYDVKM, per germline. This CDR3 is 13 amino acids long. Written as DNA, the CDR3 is TGTGCCAGCAGTTTACCACAGAACTACGAGCAGTACTTC. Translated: CASSLPQNYEQYF.

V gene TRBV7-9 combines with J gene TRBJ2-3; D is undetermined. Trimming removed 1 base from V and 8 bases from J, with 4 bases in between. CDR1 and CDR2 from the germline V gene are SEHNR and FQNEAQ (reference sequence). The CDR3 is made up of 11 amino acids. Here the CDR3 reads CASSLERTQYF. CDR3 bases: TGTGCCAGCAGCTTAGAACGTACGCAGTATTTT.

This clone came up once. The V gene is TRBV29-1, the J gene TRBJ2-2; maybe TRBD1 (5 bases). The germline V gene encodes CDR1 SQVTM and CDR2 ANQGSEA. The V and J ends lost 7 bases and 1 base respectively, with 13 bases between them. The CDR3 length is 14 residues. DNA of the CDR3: TGCAGCGCTCTTGACAGACTGAACACCGGGGAGCTGTTTTTT. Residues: CSALDRLNTGELFF.

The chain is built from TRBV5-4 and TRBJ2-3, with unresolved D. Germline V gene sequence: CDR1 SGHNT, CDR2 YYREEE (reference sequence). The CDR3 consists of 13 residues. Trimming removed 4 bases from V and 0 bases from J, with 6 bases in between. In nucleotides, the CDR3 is TGTGCCAGCAGCGACGAGAGCACAGATACGCAGTATTTT. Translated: CASSDESTDTQYF.

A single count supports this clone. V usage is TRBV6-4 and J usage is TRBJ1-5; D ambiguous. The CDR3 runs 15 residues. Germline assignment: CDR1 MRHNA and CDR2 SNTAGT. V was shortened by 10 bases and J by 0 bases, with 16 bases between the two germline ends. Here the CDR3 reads CATGEHFYSNQPQHF. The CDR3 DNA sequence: TGTGCCACCGGGGAACACTTCTATAGCAATCAGCCCCAGCATTTT.

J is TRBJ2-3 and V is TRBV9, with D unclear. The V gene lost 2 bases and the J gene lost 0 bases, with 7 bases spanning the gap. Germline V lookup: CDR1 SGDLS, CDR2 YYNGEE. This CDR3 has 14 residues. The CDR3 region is CASSVSFSTDTQYF. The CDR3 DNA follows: TGTGCCAGCAGCGTTTCTTTTAGCACAGATACGCAGTATTTT.

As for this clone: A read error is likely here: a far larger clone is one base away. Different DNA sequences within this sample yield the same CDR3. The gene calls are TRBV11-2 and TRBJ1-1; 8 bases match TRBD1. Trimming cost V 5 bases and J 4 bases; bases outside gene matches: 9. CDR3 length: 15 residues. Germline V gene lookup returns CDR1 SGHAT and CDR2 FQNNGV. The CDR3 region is CASSTLQGVGTEAFF. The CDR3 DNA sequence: TGTGCCAGCAGCACACTACAGGGGGTAGGCACTGAAGCTTTCTTT.

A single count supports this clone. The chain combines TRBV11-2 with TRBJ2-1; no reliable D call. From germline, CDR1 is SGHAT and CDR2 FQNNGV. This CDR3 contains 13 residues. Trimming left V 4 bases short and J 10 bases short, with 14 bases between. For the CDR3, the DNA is TGTGCCAGCAGCTATTCTTCGGGTGTCGAGCAGTTCTTC. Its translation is CASSYSSGVEQFF.

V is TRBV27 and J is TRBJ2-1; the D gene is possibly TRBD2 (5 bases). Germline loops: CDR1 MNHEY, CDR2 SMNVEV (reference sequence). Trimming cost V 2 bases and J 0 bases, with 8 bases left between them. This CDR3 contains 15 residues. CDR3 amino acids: CASSLRESSYNEQFF. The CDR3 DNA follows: TGTGCCAGCAGTTTACGGGAAAGCTCCTACAATGAGCAGTTCTTC.